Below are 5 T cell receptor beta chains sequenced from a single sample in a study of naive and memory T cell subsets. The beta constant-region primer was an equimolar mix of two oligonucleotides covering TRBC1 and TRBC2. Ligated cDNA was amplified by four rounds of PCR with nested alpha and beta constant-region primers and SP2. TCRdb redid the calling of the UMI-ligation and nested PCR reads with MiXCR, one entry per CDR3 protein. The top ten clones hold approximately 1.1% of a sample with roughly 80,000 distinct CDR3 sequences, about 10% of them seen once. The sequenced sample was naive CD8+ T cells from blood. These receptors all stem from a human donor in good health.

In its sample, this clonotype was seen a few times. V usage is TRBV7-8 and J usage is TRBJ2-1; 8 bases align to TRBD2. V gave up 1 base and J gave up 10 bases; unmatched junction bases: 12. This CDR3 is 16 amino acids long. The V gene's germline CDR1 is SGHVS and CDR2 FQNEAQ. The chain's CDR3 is CASSLVSPISGNEQFF. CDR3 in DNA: TGTGCCAGCAGCTTAGTGTCCCCGATTAGCGGGAACGAGCAGTTCTTC. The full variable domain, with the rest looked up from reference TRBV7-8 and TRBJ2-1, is GAGVSQSPRYKVAKRGQDVALRCDPISGHVSLFWYQQALGQGPEFLTYFQNEAQLDKSGLPSDRFFAERPEGSVSTLKIQRTQQEDSAVYLCASSLVSPISGNEQFFGPGTRLTVL.

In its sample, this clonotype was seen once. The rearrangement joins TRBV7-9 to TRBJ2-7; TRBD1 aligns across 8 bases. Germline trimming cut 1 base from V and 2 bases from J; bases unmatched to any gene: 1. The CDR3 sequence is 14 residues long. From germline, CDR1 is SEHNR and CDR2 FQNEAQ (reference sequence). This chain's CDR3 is CASSLGTGPYEQYF. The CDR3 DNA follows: TGTGCCAGCAGCTTAGGGACAGGGCCCTACGAGCAGTACTTC.

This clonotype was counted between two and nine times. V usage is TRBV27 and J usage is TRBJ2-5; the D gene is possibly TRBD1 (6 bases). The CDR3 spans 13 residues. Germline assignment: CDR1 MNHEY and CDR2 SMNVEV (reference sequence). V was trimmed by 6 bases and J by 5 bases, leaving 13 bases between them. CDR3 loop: CASRNRAWETQYF. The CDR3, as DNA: TGTGCCAGCAGAAACAGGGCCTGGGAGACCCAGTACTTC.

CDR3 nucleotide sequence: TGTGCCTGGAGTGCGGGTAGCACAGATACGCAGTATTTT. Its translation is CAWSAGSTDTQYF. This chain connects TRBV30 to TRBJ2-3; D remains unclear. V was clipped by 1 base and J by 0 bases, with 5 bases between them. CDR1 and CDR2 from the germline V gene are GTSNPN and SVGIG (reference sequence). The CDR3 has 13 residues.

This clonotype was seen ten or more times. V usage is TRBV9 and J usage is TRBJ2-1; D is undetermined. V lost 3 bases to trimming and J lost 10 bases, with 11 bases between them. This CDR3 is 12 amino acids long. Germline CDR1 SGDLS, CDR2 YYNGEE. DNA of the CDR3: TGTGCCAGCAGCGCCCCGAGACCCGAGCAGTTCTTC. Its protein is CASSAPRPEQFF.